The clone carrying this T cell receptor beta chain appeared a single time. The sample comes from a study of blood T cell repertoires in COVID-19. Study details: The samples span acute and convalescent COVID-19 from the United States, Italy and Spain. PBMCs, B-cell-depleted T cells, or T cells provided the cDNA or gDNA that made up the material.

In the source study's methods: Estimation of nucleated cell counts was performed using reference gene primer amplification. Method: immunoSEQ multiplex PCR; TCRdb's copy keeps in-frame clones and lacks some. V, J and clone size derive from that table, while D and trimming were established from the DNA sequence. The data show 250,000 to 300,000 clones, 75% to 90% seen once. Germline CDR1 and CDR2: MGHRA and YSYEKL. The CDR3 is made up of 17 amino acids. V shed 0 bases, J shed 2 bases, and the junction held 7 bases outside the gene matches. This receptor was identified in a man aged 25 to 45 with active or convalescent COVID-19. The chain combines TRBV4-1 with TRBJ2-1, with 7 nucleotides matching TRBD2. Sequenced material: peripheral blood. The CDR3 region is CASSQENRGRAYNEQFF. CDR3 DNA sequence: TGCGCCAGCAGCCAAGAAAACCGGGGGAGGGCCTACAATGAGCAGTTCTTC.